This T cell receptor beta chain was observed in a study of cytomegalovirus exposure and HLA in healthy donors. 60 Vbeta and 13 Jbeta primers were used in PCR. Source study methods: A later analysis counted 80 million or so unique TCR beta chains, 9.5 million to 12 million shared. The method was immunoSEQ multiplex PCR; TCRdb's version includes in-frame clones alone and lacks a portion of them. The V and J calls and clone size were taken over from that table, and D and trimming were inferred from the DNA. The profile shows under 130,000 clones, more than 65% of them singletons. Sequenced input: PBMCs. This receptor was identified in a man younger than 40 in good health and CMV-seronegative.

The CDR3, as DNA: TGTGCCAGCAGACAAGGACTAGCGGGAGTAACCGGGGAGCTGTTTTTT. Protein: CASRQGLAGVTGELFF. The chain carries TRBV2 and TRBJ2-2, with TRBD2 matching 13 bases. This CDR3 is built from 16 residues. Germline lookup yields CDR1 SNHLY and CDR2 FYNNEI. The V gene end was trimmed by 6 bases and the J gene end by 5 bases; junction bases not matched to a gene: 6. Full variable domain (rest looked up from reference TRBV2 and TRBJ2-2): EPEVTQTPSHQVTQMGQEVILRCVPISNHLYFYWYRQILGQKVEFLVSFYNNEISEKSEIFDDQFSVERPDGSNFTLKIRSTKLEDSAMYFCASRQGLAGVTGELFFGEGSRLTVL.